These T cell receptor beta chains were read from a single sample in a study of blood T cell repertoires in COVID-19. Clones were read by immunoSEQ multiplex PCR, and TCRdb kept only the in-frame ones, dropping some. The sample has around 330,000 clones, approximately 90% seen once. Sequencing used PBMCs or T cells enriched from blood (not recorded which). These receptors originate from a woman under 30 who had recovered from COVID-19. Both conserved end residues are part of each CDR3. D genes are given only for firm matches. Clone size, where shown, is once, few, many, or a class for clones that have expanded.

size,V,D,J,DNA,CDR3
.,TRBV12-3/TRBV12-4,.,TRBJ2-3,TGTGCCAGCAGTACTAGCACAGATACGCAGTATTTT,CASSTSTDTQYF
once,TRBV7-2,TRBD2,TRBJ2-1,TGTGCCAGCAGCCTTAGCGGGGGGGCCCAGGGTGAGCAGTTCTTC,CASSLSGGAQGEQFF
.,TRBV25-1,.,TRBJ1-5,TGTGCCAGCAGTGATTGGGGGGGGAGGGGTAGCAATCAGCCCCAGCATTTT,CASSDWGGRGSNQPQHF
.,TRBV6-2/TRBV6-3,.,TRBJ1-5,TGTGCCAGCAGTTTGTCCTCTAGCAATCAGCCCCAGCATTTT,CASSLSSSNQPQHF
few,TRBV19,.,TRBJ1-1,TGTGCCAGTATCGAAGGAGGGGACACTGAAGCTTTCTTT,CASIEGGDTEAFF
.,TRBV5-4,TRBD2,TRBJ2-7,TGTGCCAGCAGCTCTAGGACTAGCAGAAACTACGAGCAGTACTTC,CASSSRTSRNYEQYF
.,TRBV3-1/TRBV3-2,.,TRBJ2-1,TGTGCCAGCAGCCCGCTCCACCCACGACAGAGTGGGTACAATGAGCAGTTCTTC,CASSPLHPRQSGYNEQFF
.,TRBV10-3,.,TRBJ1-5,TGTGCCATCAGTGAAGGTCCGCAGGGCAATCAGCCCCAGCATTTT,CAISEGPQGNQPQHF
.,TRBV7-9,.,TRBJ2-6,TGTGCCAGCAGCTCCAGGGTGAGAGGGGCCAACGTCCTGACTTTC,CASSSRVRGANVLTF
.,TRBV2,TRBD2,TRBJ2-7,TGTGCCAGCAGTGCAGCTTTAGCGGGAGCAGACGAGCAGTACTTC,CASSAALAGADEQYF
.,TRBV7-2,.,TRBJ2-1,TGTGCCAGCAGCCCGATTATTCCCCTATTAAACGTCGAGCAGTTCTTC,CASSPIIPLLNVEQFF
.,TRBV4-3,.,TRBJ1-3,TGCGCCAGCAGCCAAGTTTTACAGTCCGGAAACACCATATATTTT,CASSQVLQSGNTIYF